This T cell receptor (beta chain) was captured by sequencing in a study of CD8+ T cells in alopecia areata. Study observations and caveats: Within the top 100, expanded CD8+ clones significantly decreased with tofacitinib, as did scalp clonality.

CDR3 length equals 12 residues. Per germline, CDR1 SGHTA and CDR2 FQGNSA. The germline V and J ends were trimmed by 2 bases and 9 bases, with 8 bases remaining between them. Investigators isolated RNA and reverse transcribed it into cDNA to act as the sequencing template. The method was immunoSEQ multiplex PCR; TCRdb's version includes in-frame clones alone and lacks a portion of them. The repertoire includes some 120,000 clones, about 59% of them detected once, and around 5.4% sits in the top ten. This clone showed up many times. Its target is not known. The treatment was: oral pan-JAK inhibitor, 5-10 mg twice daily. Alopecia areata patients provided lesional scalp punch biopsies and peripheral blood.

Sample: CD4+ T cells sorted from blood, taken at week 4, from a patient treated with tofacitinib. V gene TRBV7-2 combines with J gene TRBJ2-4; D tentatively fits TRBD1 or TRBD2 (5 bases each). The TCR was taken from a human donor with alopecia areata. The chain's CDR3 is CASSLKGTIQYF. In DNA, the CDR3 is TGTGCCAGCAGCTTAAAGGGGACCATTCAGTACTTC.